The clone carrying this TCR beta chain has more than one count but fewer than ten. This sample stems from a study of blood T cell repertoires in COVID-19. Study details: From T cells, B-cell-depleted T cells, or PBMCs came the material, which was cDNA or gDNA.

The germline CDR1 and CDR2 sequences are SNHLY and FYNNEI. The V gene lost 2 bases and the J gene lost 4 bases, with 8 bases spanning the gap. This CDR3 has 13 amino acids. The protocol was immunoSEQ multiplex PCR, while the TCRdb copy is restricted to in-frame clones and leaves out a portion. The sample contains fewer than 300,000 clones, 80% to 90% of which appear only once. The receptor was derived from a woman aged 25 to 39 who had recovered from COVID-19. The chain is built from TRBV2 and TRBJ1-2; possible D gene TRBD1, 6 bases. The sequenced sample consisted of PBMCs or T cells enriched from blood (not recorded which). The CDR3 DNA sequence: TGTGCCAGCAGTGAAACAGGGTTCTATGGCTACACCTTC. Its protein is CASSETGFYGYTF.